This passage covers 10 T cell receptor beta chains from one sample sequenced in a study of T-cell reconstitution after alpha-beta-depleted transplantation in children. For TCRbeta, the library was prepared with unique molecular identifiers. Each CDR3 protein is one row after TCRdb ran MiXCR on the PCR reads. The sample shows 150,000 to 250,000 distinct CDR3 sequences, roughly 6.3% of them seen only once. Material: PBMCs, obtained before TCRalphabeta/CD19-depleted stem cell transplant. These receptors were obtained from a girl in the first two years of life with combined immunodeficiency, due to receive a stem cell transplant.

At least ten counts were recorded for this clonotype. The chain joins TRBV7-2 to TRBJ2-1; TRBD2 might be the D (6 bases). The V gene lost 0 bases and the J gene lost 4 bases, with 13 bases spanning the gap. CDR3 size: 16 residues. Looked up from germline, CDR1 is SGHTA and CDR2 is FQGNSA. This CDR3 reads CASSLAGRAGYNEQFF. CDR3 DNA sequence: TGTGCCAGCAGCTTAGCGGGCAGGGCGGGGTACAATGAGCAGTTCTTC.

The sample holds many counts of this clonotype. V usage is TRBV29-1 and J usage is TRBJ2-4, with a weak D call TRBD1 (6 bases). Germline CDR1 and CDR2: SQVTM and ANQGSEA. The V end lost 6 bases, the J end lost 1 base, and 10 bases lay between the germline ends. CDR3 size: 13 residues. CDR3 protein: CSVRGIAKNIQYF. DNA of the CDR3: TGCAGCGTGAGGGGGATCGCCAAAAACATTCAGTACTTC.

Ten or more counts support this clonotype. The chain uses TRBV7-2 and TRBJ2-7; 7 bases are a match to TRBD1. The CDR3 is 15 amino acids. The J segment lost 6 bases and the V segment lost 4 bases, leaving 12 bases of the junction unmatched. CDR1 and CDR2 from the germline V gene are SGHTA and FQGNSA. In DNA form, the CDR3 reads TGTGCCAGCAGCTCCACAGGGGTTCCCGCCGGCGAGCAGTACTTC. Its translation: CASSSTGVPAGEQYF.

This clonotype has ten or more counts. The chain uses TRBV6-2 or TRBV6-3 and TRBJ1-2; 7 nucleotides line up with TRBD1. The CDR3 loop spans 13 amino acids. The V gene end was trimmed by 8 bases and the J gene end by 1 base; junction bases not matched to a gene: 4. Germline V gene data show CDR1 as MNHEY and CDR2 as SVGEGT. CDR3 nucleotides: TGTGCCAGCGAGACAGGGTTTAACTATGGCTACACCTTC. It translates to CASETGFNYGYTF.

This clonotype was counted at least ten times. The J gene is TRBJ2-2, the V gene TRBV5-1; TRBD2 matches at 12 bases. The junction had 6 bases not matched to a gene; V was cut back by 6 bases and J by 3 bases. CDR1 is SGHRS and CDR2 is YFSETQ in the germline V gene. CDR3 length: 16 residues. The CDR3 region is CASKLAGGLYTGELFF. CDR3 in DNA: TGCGCCAGCAAACTAGCGGGAGGTTTATACACCGGGGAGCTGTTTTTT.

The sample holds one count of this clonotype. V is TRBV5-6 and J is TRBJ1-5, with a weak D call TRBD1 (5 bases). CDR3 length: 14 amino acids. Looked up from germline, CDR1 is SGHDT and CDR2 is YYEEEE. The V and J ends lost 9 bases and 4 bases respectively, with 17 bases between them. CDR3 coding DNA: TGTGCCATGGGCCTGGGCGCAGGGAATCAGCCCCAGCATTTT. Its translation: CAMGLGAGNQPQHF.

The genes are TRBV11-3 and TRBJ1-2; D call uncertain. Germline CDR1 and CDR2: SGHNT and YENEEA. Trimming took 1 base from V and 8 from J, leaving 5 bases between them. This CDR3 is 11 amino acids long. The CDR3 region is CASSLGSGYTF. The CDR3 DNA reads TGTGCCAGCAGCTTAGGCTCCGGCTACACCTTC. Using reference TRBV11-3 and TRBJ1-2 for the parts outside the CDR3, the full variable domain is EAGVVQSPRYKIIEKKQPVAFWCNPISGHNTLYWYLQNLGQGPELLIRYENEEAVDDSQLPKDRFSAERLKGVDSTLKIQPAELGDSAVYLCASSLGSGYTFGSGTRLTVV.

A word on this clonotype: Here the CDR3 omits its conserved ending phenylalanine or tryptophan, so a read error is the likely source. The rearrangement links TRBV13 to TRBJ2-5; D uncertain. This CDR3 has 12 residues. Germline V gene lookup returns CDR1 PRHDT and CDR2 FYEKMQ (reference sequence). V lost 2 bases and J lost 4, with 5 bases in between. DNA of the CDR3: TGTGCCAGCAGCTTATTAGGAGAGACCCAGTACTAC. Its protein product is CASSLLGETQYY.

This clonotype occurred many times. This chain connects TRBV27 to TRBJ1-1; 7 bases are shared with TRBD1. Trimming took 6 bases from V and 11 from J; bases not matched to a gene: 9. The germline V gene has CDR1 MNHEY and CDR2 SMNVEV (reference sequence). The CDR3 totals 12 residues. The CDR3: CASSQTGANAFF. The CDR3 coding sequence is TGTGCCAGCAGCCAAACAGGGGCTAATGCTTTCTTT.

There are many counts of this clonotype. CDR3 protein: CASSLSTTNYEQYF. Here the CDR3 DNA reads TGTGCCAGCAGTTTATCGACGACTAACTACGAGCAGTACTTC. J is TRBJ2-7 and V is TRBV28, with D maybe TRBD2 (5 bases). Trimming cost V 1 base and J 3 bases, with 10 bases left between them. From germline, CDR1 is MDHEN and CDR2 SYDVKM. This CDR3 spans 14 amino acids.